This passage covers 31 T cell receptor beta chains from one sample sequenced in a study of blood T cell repertoires in COVID-19. Profiled with immunoSEQ multiplex PCR; TCRdb holds only in-frame clones, not every one. Counted here are 440,000 or so clones, approximately 91% occurring once; the ten biggest clones make up around 1.5%. Sample: peripheral blood. The receptor set was obtained from a woman between 40 and 55 years old with COVID-19, enrolled during active disease.

The chain is built from TRBV7-9 and TRBJ2-1, with TRBD2 matching 7 bases. The CDR3 totals 15 residues. CDR1 is SEHNR and CDR2 is FQNEAQ in the germline V gene (reference sequence). Trimming took 5 bases from V and 0 from J; bases not matched to a gene: 4. CDR3 DNA sequence: TGTGCCAGCAGCGCGGGACTACCCTCCTACAATGAGCAGTTCTTC. Protein: CASSAGLPSYNEQFF.

CDR3 sequence: CASSNQGGVSNQPQHF. Written as DNA, the CDR3 is TGTGCCAGCAGCAATCAGGGTGGAGTAAGCAATCAGCCCCAGCATTTT. The chain couples TRBV28 to TRBJ1-5, with D possibly TRBD1 on 5 matching bases. Trimming cost V 6 bases and J 1 base, with 16 bases left between them. The CDR3 sequence is 16 residues long. Per the germline V gene, CDR1 is MDHEN and CDR2 is SYDVKM.

This chain uses TRBV10-3 with TRBJ2-7, with D possibly matching TRBD1 (5 bases). Germline V lookup: CDR1 ENHRY, CDR2 SYGVKD. With 4 bases removed from V and 5 bases from J, the gap between germline ends came to 9 bases. CDR3 length: 12 residues. DNA for the CDR3: TGTGCCATCAGTGTCAGGGATAACGAGCAGTACTTC. Encoded protein: CAISVRDNEQYF.

This sequence joins TRBV4-3 and TRBJ2-4; D is uncertain. CDR3 length equals 18 residues. Germline CDR1 LGHNA, CDR2 YSLEER. Trimming pared 1 base from V and 0 bases from J, leaving 16 bases between. The CDR3 reads CASSQGAEALLAKNIQYF. DNA for the CDR3: TGCGCCAGCAGCCAAGGGGCCGAAGCCCTGCTAGCCAAAAACATTCAGTACTTC.

The V call is TRBV7-2, the J call TRBJ1-1; 7 nucleotides align to TRBD1. The V gene's germline CDR1 is SGHTA and CDR2 FQGNSA. The CDR3 is 16 amino acids. V lost 6 bases to trimming and J lost 0 bases; unmatched junction nucleotides: 10. DNA for the CDR3: TGTGCCAGCAGAACGGTGCAGGGGGTGGTGAACACTGAAGCTTTCTTT. Translated: CASRTVQGVVNTEAFF.

J is TRBJ2-3 and V is TRBV5-4; 11 bases agree with TRBD2. CDR1 is SGHNT, CDR2 YYREEE, per germline (reference sequence). Germline trimming cut 2 bases from V and 4 bases from J; bases unmatched to any gene: 6. This CDR3 spans 16 amino acids. CDR3 loop: CASSFLLAGEADTQYF. The CDR3 DNA follows: TGTGCCAGCAGCTTTCTACTAGCGGGAGAAGCAGATACGCAGTATTTT.

This clone was detected only once. This chain joins TRBV9 and TRBJ2-1; 16 positions agree with TRBD2. With V trimmed by 3 bases and J by 3 bases, 3 bases remained unmatched. The CDR3 spans 17 residues. CDR1 and CDR2 from the germline V gene are SGDLS and YYNGEE. The DNA for the CDR3 is TGTGCCAGCAGCGCGGGACTAGCGGGAGGGGTCTACAATGAGCAGTTCTTC. Its protein is CASSAGLAGGVYNEQFF.

The V gene is TRBV7-9, the J gene TRBJ1-1, with TRBD1 identical over 11 bases. The ends lost 1 base at V and 7 bases at J; junction bases unmatched: 8. Germline V gene sequence: CDR1 SEHNR, CDR2 FQNEAQ (reference sequence). The length of the CDR3 is 16 residues. Here the CDR3 DNA reads TGTGCCAGCAGCTTAGTCACCGGGACAGGGGGTAGTGAAGCTTTCTTT. Amino acid sequence: CASSLVTGTGGSEAFF.

The chain employs TRBV20-1 and TRBJ2-5, with D unresolved. Germline V gene data show CDR1 as DFQATT and CDR2 as SNEGSKA (reference sequence). The germline V and J ends were trimmed by 6 bases and 5 bases, with 10 bases remaining between them. CDR3 length equals 11 residues. This CDR3 is CSAEEVETQYF. CDR3 nucleotide sequence: TGCAGTGCAGAGGAAGTGGAGACCCAGTACTTC.

V is TRBV15 and J is TRBJ1-5; D is possibly TRBD1 (6 bases). Trimming took off 0 bases at V and 10 bases at J, with 16 bases between the two ends. This CDR3 contains 15 residues. Germline lookup yields CDR1 LNHNV and CDR2 YYDKDF (reference sequence). Here the CDR3 reads CATSREWQGRKPQHF. CDR3 in DNA: TGTGCCACCAGCAGAGAGTGGCAGGGGCGGAAACCCCAGCATTTT.

The chain carries TRBV14 and TRBJ2-7, with 8 bases lining up with TRBD1. This CDR3 region has 15 residues. Trimming took 0 bases from V and 9 from J; bases not matched to a gene: 10. Germline V CDR1 and CDR2: SGHDN, FVKESK. The CDR3 nucleotides are TGTGCCAGCAGCCAAGATGGGCAGGGGGCAGACACGCAGTACTTC. This encodes CASSQDGQGADTQYF.

This sequence joins TRBV2 and TRBJ1-5; no clear D. The germline CDR1 and CDR2 sequences are SNHLY and FYNNEI. The germline V and J ends were trimmed by 7 bases and 5 bases, with 9 bases remaining between them. The length of the CDR3 is 12 residues. The CDR3 DNA follows: TGTGCCAGCACAACGGTTGATCAGCCCCAGCATTTT. Translating gives CASTTVDQPQHF.

The rearrangement joins TRBV7-2 to TRBJ2-1; D is perhaps TRBD1 (6 bases). Germline V gene sequence: CDR1 SGHTA, CDR2 FQGNSA. The V end lost 8 bases, the J end lost 3 bases, and 17 bases lay between the germline ends. CDR3 length equals 15 residues. The DNA of the CDR3 is TGTGCCAGCCGACCACAGGGTTTTCGCTACAATGAGCAGTTCTTC. Protein sequence: CASRPQGFRYNEQFF.

DNA of the CDR3: TGCGCCAGCAGCCAAAATGCTGGGGGGGGAAGGGGTTCATTTTCACCCCTCCACTTT. Its protein product is CASSQNAGGGRGSFSPLHF. The V gene is TRBV4-3, the J gene TRBJ1-6, with a possible D match to TRBD1 (5 bases). Per the germline V gene, CDR1 is LGHNA and CDR2 is YSLEER. This CDR3 comprises 19 residues. V lost 2 bases and J lost 9, with 26 bases in between.

The chain uses TRBV30 and TRBJ2-7, with TRBD1 identical over 8 bases. V lost 6 bases and J lost 5; bases outside the gene matches: 6. From germline, CDR1 is GTSNPN and CDR2 SVGIG (reference sequence). This CDR3 has 12 residues. CDR3 nucleotide sequence: TGTGCCTGTGGACAGGGTGAGAACGAGCAGTACTTC. Translating it yields CACGQGENEQYF.

This rearrangement joins TRBV6-6 to TRBJ1-2, with TRBD1 as a possible D gene (5 bases). CDR1 is MNHNY, CDR2 SVGAGI, per germline (reference sequence). V was cut by 7 bases and J by 7 bases, with 16 bases left in between. CDR3 size: 13 residues. Written as DNA, the CDR3 is TGTGCCAGCATTTCCAGGGTGGAATCTGGCTACACCTTC. Translating gives CASISRVESGYTF.

CDR3 region: CASSQVAGGSPLHF. The CDR3, as DNA: TGCGCCAGCAGCCAAGTTGCCGGGGGTTCACCCCTCCACTTT. The J gene is TRBJ1-6, the V gene TRBV4-3; D may be TRBD1 (5 bases). Germline CDR1 and CDR2: LGHNA and YSLEER. With 1 base removed from V and 9 bases from J, the gap between germline ends came to 10 bases. CDR3 length equals 14 residues.

V and J are TRBV27 and TRBJ2-1; maybe TRBD2 (6 bases). The CDR3 contains 11 residues. The germline V gene has CDR1 MNHEY and CDR2 SMNVEV (reference sequence). The V end lost 10 bases, the J end lost 10 bases, and 14 bases lay between the germline ends. The CDR3 coding sequence is TGTGCCACTGGGGACTTCTGGGAGCAGTTCTTC. Translated: CATGDFWEQFF.

The chain combines TRBV4-1 with TRBJ2-1; the match to TRBD2 covers 8 bases. Trimming removed 2 bases from V and 3 bases from J; junction bases left unmatched: 6. Germline lookup yields CDR1 MGHRA and CDR2 YSYEKL. This CDR3 contains 16 residues. The CDR3 loop is CASSQRASGYYNEQFF. The CDR3 DNA follows: TGCGCCAGCAGCCAACGGGCTAGCGGGTACTACAATGAGCAGTTCTTC.

The chain combines TRBV5-4 with TRBJ1-1, with D perhaps TRBD1 (6 bases). Germline assignment: CDR1 SGHNT and CDR2 YYREEE (reference sequence). The V end was cut by 2 bases, the J end by 10 bases, with 12 bases between. The CDR3 is made up of 12 amino acids. The CDR3 nucleotides are TGTGCCAGCAGCTTAAAGGGGGTAGGAGCTTTCTTT. This sequence encodes CASSLKGVGAFF. Filled out from reference TRBV5-4 and TRBJ1-1, the complete variable domain reads ETGVTQSPTHLIKTRGQQVTLRCSSQSGHNTVSWYQQALGQGPQFIFQYYREEENGRGNFPPRFSGLQFPNYSSELNVNALELDDSALYLCASSLKGVGAFFGQGTRLTVV.

The V and J genes are TRBV4-3 and TRBJ1-3; D unclear. Germline CDR1 is LGHNA and CDR2 is YSLEER. The V end was cut by 1 base, the J end by 0 bases, with 10 bases between. This CDR3 is 16 amino acids long. The CDR3 is CASSQVGGTSGNTIYF. The CDR3 DNA is TGCGCCAGCAGCCAAGTAGGAGGAACCTCTGGAAACACCATATATTTT.

The chain carries TRBV5-1 and TRBJ2-2; TRBD1 matches 11 bases. Unmatched junction bases numbered 8, after V lost 4 bases and J lost 6 bases. In germline, CDR1 is SGHRS, CDR2 YFSETQ. The CDR3 totals 16 residues. In DNA, the CDR3 is TGCGCCAGCAGCCCGTACGGGACAGGGGGGTCCGGGGAGCTGTTTTTT. Translated: CASSPYGTGGSGELFF.

This chain connects TRBV6-1 to TRBJ1-3, with 7 bases matching TRBD1. This CDR3 has 16 amino acids. The V segment lost 2 bases and the J segment 3 bases; nucleotides outside the gene matches: 7. Germline V gene lookup returns CDR1 MNHNS and CDR2 SASEGT. The chain's CDR3 is CASSETRGGYGNTIYF. The CDR3 coding sequence is TGTGCCAGCAGTGAAACGCGAGGGGGCTATGGAAACACCATATATTTT.

Here the CDR3 reads CASSFSGRSDEQFF. CDR3 DNA sequence: TGTGCCAGCAGTTTTAGCGGGAGGTCCGATGAGCAGTTCTTC. This rearrangement joins TRBV27 to TRBJ2-1, with 10 bases aligning to TRBD2. The ends lost 3 bases at V and 8 bases at J; junction bases unmatched: 4. CDR1 is MNHEY and CDR2 is SMNVEV in the germline V gene (reference sequence). This CDR3 has 14 amino acids.

This clone has a single count. The CDR3: CASSMTREQPQHF. CDR3 nucleotides: TGTGCCAGTAGTATGACAAGGGAGCAGCCCCAGCATTTT. The chain couples TRBV19 to TRBJ1-5; D uncertain. This CDR3 has 13 amino acids. CDR1 and CDR2 from the germline V gene are LNHDA and SQIVND (reference sequence). V was cut by 3 bases and J by 7 bases, with 10 bases left in between.

This rearrangement joins TRBV28 to TRBJ2-7, with 9 bases identical to TRBD2. J gave up 5 bases and V 5 bases, and 4 bases lay outside the gene matches. Germline-derived CDR1 and CDR2 are MDHEN and SYDVKM. This CDR3 contains 13 residues. This chain's CDR3 is CASSPGTSHEQYF. The CDR3 coding sequence is TGTGCCAGCAGTCCCGGGACTAGCCACGAGCAGTACTTC.

The chain recombines TRBV15 with TRBJ2-7, with TRBD1 identical over 11 bases. V lost 0 bases and J lost 3; bases outside the gene matches: 1. The CDR3 runs 15 residues. CDR1 and CDR2 from the germline V gene are LNHNV and YYDKDF (reference sequence). CDR3: CATSRDGTGGYEQYF. DNA for the CDR3: TGTGCCACCAGCAGAGATGGGACAGGGGGCTACGAGCAGTACTTC.

This clone occurred once. The chain is built from TRBV25-1 and TRBJ2-3; D possibly corresponds to TRBD2 (5 bases). CDR1 and CDR2 from the germline V gene are MGHDK and SYGVNS. The V end was cut by 5 bases, the J end by 0 bases, with 6 bases between. The CDR3 is made up of 13 amino acids. In DNA, the CDR3 is TGTGCCAGCAGTAGGACTAGCACAGATACGCAGTATTTT. Translating it yields CASSRTSTDTQYF.

The chain is built from TRBV19 and TRBJ1-1; the D gene is possibly TRBD1 (5 bases). Trimming took 7 bases from V and 5 from J, leaving 8 bases between them. Germline V gives CDR1 LNHDA, CDR2 SQIVND (reference sequence). This CDR3 comprises 11 residues. CDR3 sequence (DNA): TGTGCCAGTACAGGGTTGACTGAAGCTTTCTTT. Its translation is CASTGLTEAFF.

The gene calls are TRBV3-1 (or the pseudogene TRBV3-2) and TRBJ2-2; 9 nucleotides align to TRBD2. The CDR3 extends over 14 amino acids. After removal of 4 bases from V and 5 bases from J, the junction contained 2 bases not matched to a gene. Per the germline V gene, CDR1 is LGHDT and CDR2 is YNNKEL (reference sequence). The DNA of the CDR3 is TGTGCCAGCAGCCTCCTAGCGGGGACCGGGGAGCTGTTTTTT. Translated: CASSLLAGTGELFF.

This sequence joins TRBV3-1 (or the pseudogene TRBV3-2) and TRBJ1-2, with D perhaps TRBD1 (6 bases). The CDR3 consists of 16 residues. The germline gives CDR1 LGHDT, CDR2 YNNKEL (reference sequence). The V end was cut by 0 bases, the J end by 7 bases, with 18 bases between. CDR3 bases: TGTGCCAGCAGCCAAGATGGGGAGGGGGTGATCTCTGGCTACACCTTC. The encoded protein is CASSQDGEGVISGYTF.